A single sample is the source of the 20 T cell receptor beta chains below, sequenced in a study of T cell changes during pregnancy in multiple sclerosis. The table came from immunoSEQ multiplex PCR; TCRdb's copy has only in-frame clones and leaves some out. The table has nearly 110,000 clones, 85% to 95% seen once. Specimen: peripheral blood, collected after pregnancy. These receptors all stem from a female donor with multiple sclerosis, enrolled in a pregnancy study.

The CDR3: CASSLEGSTEAFF. CDR3 coding DNA: TGTGCCAGCAGCTTAGAGGGTTCCACTGAAGCTTTCTTT. This rearrangement joins TRBV7-3 to TRBJ1-1, with unresolved D. This CDR3 contains 13 residues. Deletions cut 2 bases from V and 4 bases from J, with 8 bases between. From germline, CDR1 is SGHTA and CDR2 FQGTGA.

This chain joins TRBV18 and TRBJ1-1; D remains ambiguous. Looked up from germline, CDR1 is KGHSH and CDR2 is LQKENI. Trimming took off 1 base at V and 0 bases at J, with 3 bases between the two ends. CDR3 length: 13 residues. The CDR3 DNA reads TGTGCCAGCTCACCACTAATGAACACTGAAGCTTTCTTT. Its protein is CASSPLMNTEAFF.

The CDR3 sequence: CASSLIRGTSGTLLNNEQFF. The CDR3 DNA is TGTGCCAGCAGCCTAATCAGGGGGACTAGCGGGACTCTCTTAAACAATGAGCAGTTCTTC. The chain uses TRBV7-3 and TRBJ2-1; 13 nucleotides line up with TRBD2. This CDR3 has 20 residues. The V gene's germline CDR1 is SGHTA and CDR2 FQGTGA. V gave up 5 bases and J gave up 5 bases; unmatched junction bases: 18.

Only one count was recorded for this clone. The chain recombines TRBV6-1 with TRBJ2-6; a weak D match, TRBD1 (6 bases). The CDR3 has 14 residues. Germline CDR1 is MNHNS and CDR2 is SASEGT. V gave up 11 bases and J gave up 1 base, with 12 bases separating them. The DNA for the CDR3 is TGTGCCGGCACACAGGGTTCTGGGGCCAACGTCCTGACTTTC. It codes for CAGTQGSGANVLTF.

This chain links TRBV5-1 with TRBJ2-1; 10 nucleotides line up with TRBD2. Germline V gives CDR1 SGHRS, CDR2 YFSETQ. J lost 7 bases, V lost 2 bases, and 12 bases had no gene match. The CDR3 is made up of 17 amino acids. The CDR3 DNA is TGCGCCAGCAGCTTTTTACTTGAAGCGGGAGGGGGTAATGAGCAGTTCTTC. This codes for CASSFLLEAGGGNEQFF.

The V call is TRBV5-4, the J call TRBJ1-3; a possible D gene is TRBD1 (5 bases). Per germline, CDR1 SGHNT and CDR2 YYREEE (reference sequence). The V and J ends lost 2 bases and 2 bases respectively, with 11 bases between them. The CDR3 contains 15 residues. Here the CDR3 reads CASSFQGVTGNTIYF. The CDR3 region has the DNA TGTGCCAGCAGCTTTCAGGGCGTCACTGGAAACACCATATATTTT.

V and J are TRBV6-1 and TRBJ1-2; 8 positions match TRBD1. After removal of 5 bases from V and 3 bases from J, the junction contained 8 bases not matched to a gene. Germline CDR1 reads MNHNS; CDR2 reads SASEGT. The CDR3 sequence is 15 residues long. CDR3 sequence reads: CASSFPGGADYGYTF. CDR3 DNA sequence: TGTGCCAGCAGTTTTCCAGGGGGCGCTGACTATGGCTACACCTTC.

V usage is TRBV15 and J usage is TRBJ1-5, with D possibly matching TRBD1 (6 bases). The CDR3 runs 14 residues. CDR1 and CDR2 (germline): LNHNV, YYDKDF (reference sequence). The V end lost 4 bases, the J end lost 2 bases, and 9 bases lay between the germline ends. The CDR3 protein is CATSTRGGNQPQHF. The CDR3 region has the DNA TGTGCCACCAGCACCAGGGGAGGCAATCAGCCCCAGCATTTT.

The chain recombines TRBV14 with TRBJ2-3; 12 nucleotides agree with TRBD2. The CDR3 sequence is 14 residues long. J gave up 5 bases and V 4 bases, and 1 base lay outside the gene matches. CDR1 is SGHDN, CDR2 FVKESK, per germline. CDR3 in DNA: TGTGCCAGCAGCCCACTAGCGGGGGGAGATACGCAGTATTTT. As protein: CASSPLAGGDTQYF.

V gene TRBV9 combines with J gene TRBJ1-6; perhaps TRBD1 as D (5 bases). This CDR3 region has 14 residues. Germline assignment: CDR1 SGDLS and CDR2 YYNGEE. V shed 3 bases and J shed 8 bases, with 12 bases lying between them. CDR3 sequence reads: CASSARVMDSPLHF. The CDR3 DNA follows: TGTGCCAGCAGCGCCAGGGTTATGGATTCACCCCTCCACTTT.

This chain uses TRBV30 with TRBJ1-3; D is ambiguous. The CDR3 contains 13 residues. Trimming took 4 bases from V and 0 from J, leaving 7 bases between them. Germline CDR1 GTSNPN, CDR2 SVGIG (reference sequence). CDR3 protein: CAWKLSSGNTIYF. Here the CDR3 DNA reads TGTGCCTGGAAATTGAGCTCTGGAAACACCATATATTTT.

Only one count was recorded for this clone. The chain is built from TRBV7-7 and TRBJ2-7; the D gene is possibly TRBD1 (5 bases). The CDR3 extends over 15 amino acids. V lost 0 bases to trimming and J lost 0 bases, with 9 bases between them. Germline V gives CDR1 SSHAT, CDR2 FNYEAQ (reference sequence). The DNA of the CDR3 is TGTGCCAGCAGCTTAGCGGGCAGGGACTCCTACGAGCAGTACTTC. Translation: CASSLAGRDSYEQYF.

V and J are TRBV28 and TRBJ2-2; 10 bases align to TRBD2. Trimming at V came to 6 bases and at J to 5 bases, leaving 6 bases not matched to a gene. This CDR3 is 15 amino acids long. From germline, CDR1 is MDHEN and CDR2 SYDVKM. The CDR3 reads CASSLAGVRTGELFF. The CDR3 bases are TGTGCCAGCAGCCTAGCGGGAGTAAGGACCGGGGAGCTGTTTTTT.

The J gene is TRBJ1-2, the V gene TRBV11-2; D call uncertain. Per germline, CDR1 SGHAT and CDR2 FQNNGV. The V end was cut by 0 bases, the J end by 8 bases, with 13 bases between. The CDR3 has 14 residues. The CDR3 coding sequence is TGTGCCAGCAGCTTAGAGGCGTCTTCAGCGGGCTACACCTTC. Amino acids: CASSLEASSAGYTF.

The chain has TRBV5-1 and TRBJ2-1; 11 bases line up with TRBD1. This CDR3 is 15 amino acids long. Trimming took 5 bases from V and 1 from J; bases not matched to a gene: 2. Germline CDR1 SGHRS, CDR2 YFSETQ. The CDR3 DNA reads TGCGCCAGCAGAGGGACAGGGGGGTCCTACAATGAGCAGTTCTTC. Translated: CASRGTGGSYNEQFF.

The J gene is TRBJ2-4, the V gene TRBV4-1, with a tentative D call TRBD1 (8 bases). Germline CDR1 is MGHRA and CDR2 is YSYEKL. The CDR3 runs 13 residues. V was pared by 4 bases and J by 8 bases, with 12 bases between. The CDR3 region has the DNA TGCGCCAGCAGCCCCACAGGGGGGGACATTCAGTACTTC. It is translated as CASSPTGGDIQYF.

The genes are TRBV2 and TRBJ1-1, with 9 bases aligning to TRBD1. Germline V lookup: CDR1 SNHLY, CDR2 FYNNEI. Trimming cost V 3 bases and J 4 bases; bases outside gene matches: 12. The CDR3 is 17 amino acids. The CDR3 loop reads CASSDPTGTGLVTEAFF. Here the CDR3 DNA reads TGTGCCAGCAGTGACCCGACCGGGACAGGGTTGGTCACTGAAGCTTTCTTT. The variable domain in full, with the rest retrieved from reference TRBV2 and TRBJ1-1, is EPEVTQTPSHQVTQMGQEVILRCVPISNHLYFYWYRQILGQKVEFLVSFYNNEISEKSEIFDDQFSVERPDGSNFTLKIRSTKLEDSAMYFCASSDPTGTGLVTEAFFGQGTRLTVV.

The rearrangement uses TRBV7-2 and TRBJ2-7, with a possible D match to TRBD1 (6 bases). Germline CDR1 and CDR2: SGHTA and FQGNSA. The V end was cut by 2 bases, the J end by 7 bases, with 18 bases between. The CDR3 is 15 residues long. The CDR3, as DNA: TGTGCCAGCAGCTTAATTATTCTGGGGGCTGGGGAGCAGTACTTC. It translates to CASSLIILGAGEQYF.

This chain uses TRBV10-3 with TRBJ2-3, with D possibly matching TRBD2 (5 bases). V shed 0 bases and J shed 5 bases, with 12 bases lying between them. Germline CDR1 and CDR2: ENHRY and SYGVKD. This CDR3 has 15 residues. CDR3 residues: CAISESFDSEDTQYF. Written as DNA, the CDR3 is TGTGCCATCAGTGAGTCGTTTGATAGCGAAGATACGCAGTATTTT.

The chain combines TRBV5-1 with TRBJ1-1; TRBD1 is a possible D gene (6 bases). The CDR3 covers 14 residues. Germline V lookup: CDR1 SGHRS, CDR2 YFSETQ. The V end lost 3 bases, the J end lost 5 bases, and 14 bases lay between the germline ends. Written as DNA, the CDR3 is TGCGCCAGCAGCTGGGGGGCCGGGGGGACTGAAGCTTTCTTT. Translated: CASSWGAGGTEAFF.